This is a list of T cell receptor beta chains from one sample in a study of T cell changes during pregnancy in multiple sclerosis. Method: immunoSEQ multiplex PCR; TCRdb's copy keeps in-frame clones and lacks some. In the table there are under 95,000 clones, around 93% of which are singletons. The sample consisted of peripheral blood, taken in the second trimester of pregnancy. These TCRs come from a female donor in good health, enrolled as a control in a pregnancy study. Both conserved end residues are part of each CDR3.

TRBV18	TRBJ2-1	CASSARRTSGGSSYDEQFF
TRBV7-9	TRBJ1-6	CASSHMTLQLRNSPLHF
TRBV27	TRBJ2-7	CASGPHTGDSYEQYF
TRBV9	TRBJ2-2	CASSVTSGGAYGELFF
TRBV10-3	TRBJ2-5	CAISDDSLPQETQYF
TRBV9	TRBJ1-6	CASSPGHSSYNSPLHF
TRBV28	TRBJ1-1	CATEGARNTEAFF
TRBV7-9	TRBJ2-1	CASSPPMGQLHEQFF
TRBV7-2	TRBJ1-2	CASSLRMGGTGHGYTF
TRBV7-2	TRBJ2-1	CASSSSGTGVIYSYNEQFF
TRBV19	TRBJ1-6	CASSIRTGAYNSPLHF
TRBV30	TRBJ1-2	CAWSEDRDYGYTF
TRBV4-2	TRBJ2-2	CASSQAVQNTGELFF
TRBV7-2	TRBJ2-2	CASSLVSSGGARTGELFF
TRBV30	TRBJ1-1	CAWGRTAEAFF
TRBV6-1	TRBJ1-1	CASSEETGTYETAFF
TRBV11-2	TRBJ1-5	CASSLEGSSNQPQHF
TRBV19	TRBJ1-6	CASSRTGGINSPLHF
TRBV2	TRBJ1-2	CASRVDRVSGYTF
TRBV5-1	TRBJ1-5	CASSLDGNNQPQHF